One sample yielded the 28 T cell receptor beta chains listed below, sequenced in a study of human T cells and chemical hapten exposure. TCRdb reprocessed the RACE reads with MiXCR, giving one entry per CDR3 protein. Of roughly 89,000 distinct CDR3 sequences listed, approximately 10% were seen once; the top ten hold 1% to 1.2%. The time point here: patch test 3, about 24 weeks after DPC sensitization. Treatment of the sample: therapeutic diphenylcyclopropenone sensitization with weekly scalp DPC. The sequencing used whole blood, collected in connection with sensitization to the hapten diphenylcyclopropenone (DPC). The receptor set was obtained from a woman aged 25-40 years with alopecia areata. Some clones in this sample may be carry-over from other donors' samples.

The genes are TRBV29-1 and TRBJ2-1; 14 bases map to TRBD2. The CDR3 has 16 amino acids. Germline CDR1 reads SQVTM; CDR2 reads ANQGSEA. The J segment lost 0 bases and the V segment lost 4 bases, leaving 2 bases of the junction unmatched. The CDR3 sequence: CSVAGTSGSSYNEQFF. The CDR3 DNA follows: TGCAGCGTTGCCGGGACTAGCGGGAGCTCCTACAATGAGCAGTTCTTC.

To note about this clonotype: A much larger clone lies one base from this, so it may be a read error. The genes are TRBV5-6 and TRBJ2-7, with no clear D. Trimming removed 4 bases at V and 3 bases at J, with 14 bases between. The CDR3 sequence is 14 residues long. Germline V lookup: CDR1 SGHDT, CDR2 YYEEEE. The DNA of the CDR3 is TGTGCCAGCAGCCCGACTTTGGGGAACTACGAGCAGTACGTC. Its translation is CASSPTLGNYEQYV.

A word on this clonotype: A much larger clone differs by one base, so this may be a read error. This chain uses TRBV3-1 with TRBJ1-1; TRBD1 agrees at 7 bases. The CDR3 contains 15 residues. Germline CDR1 LGHDT, CDR2 YNNKEL (reference sequence). After removal of 3 bases from V and 4 bases from J, the junction contained 8 bases not matched to a gene. CDR3 in amino acids: CASSQGDRVITEAFF. The CDR3, as DNA: TGTGCCAGCAGCCAGGGTGACAGGGTGATCACTGAAGCTTTCTTT.

The chain recombines TRBV7-2 with TRBJ1-1; 9 nucleotides match TRBD1. The germline V gene encodes CDR1 SGHTA and CDR2 FQGNSA. The ends lost 1 base at V and 5 bases at J; junction bases unmatched: 2. The CDR3 loop spans 14 amino acids. This chain's CDR3 is CASSLDRGRTEAFF. CDR3 DNA: TGTGCCAGCAGCTTAGACAGGGGGCGGACTGAAGCTTTCTTT.

This clonotype was seen many times. This chain connects TRBV28 to TRBJ2-2, with a tentative D call TRBD2 (7 bases). The V gene's germline CDR1 is MDHEN and CDR2 SYDVKM. The V end lost 3 bases, the J end lost 9 bases, and 14 bases lay between the germline ends. This CDR3 spans 14 amino acids. CDR3 nucleotides: TGTGCCAGCAGTTTGTGGGGGGGCCAAAGGGAGCTGTTTTTT. Protein product: CASSLWGGQRELFF. The full variable domain, its missing parts supplied by reference TRBV28 and TRBJ2-2, is DVKVTQSSRYLVKRTGEKVFLECVQDMDHENMFWYRQDPGLGLRLIYFSYDVKMKEKGDIPEGYSVSREKKERFSLILESASTNQTSMYLCASSLWGGQRELFFGEGSRLTVL.

For this clonotype: This sequence may be a read error, since a much larger clone differs from it by one base. The chain joins TRBV4-2 to TRBJ1-5; D uncertain. Trimming left V 0 bases short and J 1 base short, with 7 bases between. The CDR3 extends over 15 amino acids. Per the germline V gene, CDR1 is LGHNA and CDR2 is YNFKEQ. The CDR3 region has the DNA TGTGCCAGCAGCCAAGATGGGGAAAGCAATCAGCCCCAGCATTTT. Translated, it gives CASSQDGESNQPQHF.

This clonotype occurred many times. The chain joins TRBV28 to TRBJ2-3; possibly TRBD2 for D (5 bases). Germline V gene lookup returns CDR1 MDHEN and CDR2 SYDVKM. This CDR3 region has 18 residues. Trimming took off 3 bases at V and 0 bases at J, with 19 bases between the two ends. The CDR3 coding sequence is TGTGCCAGCAGTTTGCCCTTGACTCTGCGCGGGAGCACAGATACGCAGTATTTT. This gives the protein CASSLPLTLRGSTDTQYF.

The CDR3 loop is CASSDRDATDTQYF. In nucleotides, the CDR3 is TGTGCCAGCAGTGACCGGGACGCCACAGATACGCAGTATTTT. The chain links TRBV6-2 or TRBV6-3 to TRBJ2-3, with D possibly being TRBD1 or TRBD2 (5 bases each). The CDR3 sequence is 14 residues long. V was clipped by 5 bases and J by 2 bases, with 11 bases between them. Looked up from germline, CDR1 is MNHEY and CDR2 is SVGEGT.

Only a few counts were recorded for this clonotype. The DNA for the CDR3 is TGTGCCAGCAGCCAGGCGACCCCCGACAGGATCTACGAGCAGTACTTC. Protein sequence: CASSQATPDRIYEQYF. The rearrangement links TRBV28 to TRBJ2-7, with D possibly being TRBD1 (6 bases). Germline CDR1 reads MDHEN; CDR2 reads SYDVKM. The length of the CDR3 is 16 residues. Trimming removed 6 bases at V and 3 bases at J, with 21 bases between.

On this clonotype: Lacking the conserved final phenylalanine or tryptophan, this CDR3 likely reflects a read error. V and J are TRBV5-5 and TRBJ2-7; weak D call: TRBD1 (6 bases). Trimming cost V 4 bases and J 4 bases, with 15 bases left between them. This CDR3 spans 14 amino acids. The germline V gene encodes CDR1 SGHKS and CDR2 YYEKEE (reference sequence). CDR3 coding DNA: TGTGCCAGCAGCCCCCCAGGGACATTTTACGAGCAGTACGAC. Amino acid sequence: CASSPPGTFYEQYD.

The chain has TRBV5-1 and TRBJ2-7; perhaps TRBD1 as D (7 bases). CDR3 length: 12 amino acids. V was shortened by 4 bases and J by 4 bases, with 9 bases between the two germline ends. Germline V lookup: CDR1 SGHRS, CDR2 YFSETQ. CDR3 in DNA: TGCGCCAGCAGCGCGGGACAGTACGAGCAGTACTTC. It codes for CASSAGQYEQYF.

In this sample, this clonotype turned up many times. V is TRBV7-9 and J is TRBJ1-5; TRBD1 might be the D (5 bases). CDR3 size: 13 residues. V was trimmed by 5 bases and J by 9 bases, leaving 14 bases between them. Germline CDR1 reads SEHNR; CDR2 reads FQNEAQ (reference sequence). CDR3 sequence: CASSPGMGRPQHF. CDR3 coding DNA: TGTGCCAGCAGCCCAGGGATGGGGAGGCCCCAGCATTTT. Looking up the rest from reference TRBV7-9 and TRBJ1-5 gives the full variable domain: DTGVSQNPRHKITKRGQNVTFRCDPISEHNRLYWYRQTLGQGPEFLTYFQNEAQLEKSRLLSDRFSAERPKGSFSTLEIQRTEQGDSAMYLCASSPGMGRPQHFGDGTRLSIL.

Sample share makes this clonotype medium-sized (0.01 to 0.1%). The rearrangement links TRBV14 to TRBJ2-6, with TRBD2 matching over 8 bases. This CDR3 region has 20 residues. CDR1 is SGHDN, CDR2 FVKESK, per germline. V was pared by 0 bases and J by 0 bases, with 10 bases of the junction left unmatched. In DNA, the CDR3 is TGTGCCAGCAGCCAAGAGATCGGCGGGGGGCCATTCTCTGGGGCCAACGTCCTGACTTTC. It specifies CASSQEIGGGPFSGANVLTF.

The chain joins TRBV19 to TRBJ2-6; unclear D gene. Looked up from germline, CDR1 is LNHDA and CDR2 is SQIVND (reference sequence). The CDR3 length is 15 residues. The germline V and J ends were trimmed by 5 bases and 0 bases, with 8 bases remaining between them. The CDR3 region has the DNA TGTGCCAGTAGTGCACGGGCCTCTGGGGCCAACGTCCTGACTTTC. It translates to CASSARASGANVLTF.

This clonotype was counted only a few times. The chain recombines TRBV4-1 with TRBJ2-1, with TRBD2 as a possible D gene (6 bases). This CDR3 region has 14 residues. Trimming shortened V by 1 base and J by 4 bases, and 8 bases separated the two germline ends. Per germline, CDR1 MGHRA and CDR2 YSYEKL. CDR3: CASSQGDFYNEQFF. CDR3 nucleotides: TGCGCCAGCAGCCAAGGGGACTTTTACAATGAGCAGTTCTTC.

Regarding this clonotype: It may be a read error: a sequence one base away is much more abundant. The final CDR3 position lacks the conserved phenylalanine or tryptophan, pointing to a likely read error. The chain employs TRBV10-3 and TRBJ2-7; TRBD1 might be the D (6 bases). Trimming removed 6 bases from V and 5 bases from J, with 14 bases in between. Germline loops: CDR1 ENHRY, CDR2 SYGVKD. The CDR3 extends over 13 amino acids. The CDR3 loop reads CAIRPSEGDEQYY. The DNA for the CDR3 is TGTGCCATCAGGCCGTCAGAGGGGGACGAGCAGTACTAC.

This clonotype has ten or more counts. The genes are TRBV4-3 and TRBJ2-1; D ambiguous. The CDR3 loop spans 14 amino acids. V was clipped by 0 bases and J by 7 bases, with 10 bases between them. Germline V CDR1 and CDR2: LGHNA, YSLEER. In DNA, the CDR3 is TGCGCCAGCAGCCAAGATTATCGGTTAAATGAGCAGTTCTTC. It yields the protein CASSQDYRLNEQFF.

There are a few counts of this clonotype. V usage is TRBV6-2 or TRBV6-3 and J usage is TRBJ2-7; D uncertain. V shed 2 bases and J shed 4 bases, with 6 bases lying between them. Germline V gives CDR1 MNHEY, CDR2 SVGEGT. The CDR3 totals 12 residues. CDR3 sequence: CASSYPRYEQYF. As DNA, the CDR3 is TGTGCCAGCAGTTACCCCCGATACGAGCAGTACTTC.

This clonotype was seen ten or more times. The CDR3 loop reads CASQSGTEEYEQYV. The CDR3 DNA reads as TGTGCCAGTCAATCGGGCACTGAAGAGTACGAGCAGTACGTC. The rearrangement uses TRBV28 and TRBJ2-7; D is unresolved. The CDR3 runs to 14 residues. V lost 9 bases and J lost 4, with 19 bases in between. The germline V gene has CDR1 MDHEN and CDR2 SYDVKM.

This clonotype has ten or more counts. The J gene is TRBJ2-3, the V gene TRBV12-3 or TRBV12-4; 8 bases match TRBD1. This CDR3 spans 15 amino acids. V lost 5 bases to trimming and J lost 2 bases; unmatched junction nucleotides: 6. CDR3 amino acids: CASSGQGSNTDTQYF. The CDR3 DNA is TGTGCCAGCAGTGGACAGGGTAGTAACACAGATACGCAGTATTTT.

The sample holds one count of this clonotype. The chain has TRBV6-2 or TRBV6-3 and TRBJ2-1; either TRBD1 or TRBD2 may fit D (5 bases each). Between the trimmed V and J ends, which lost 0 bases and 5 bases, there was a span of 8 bases. This CDR3 comprises 14 residues. The germline CDR1 and CDR2 sequences are MNHEY and SVGEGT. The CDR3 bases are TGTGCCAGCAGTTACTCGGGACGGAACAATGAGCAGTTCTTC. Its protein is CASSYSGRNNEQFF.

At least ten counts were recorded for this clonotype. The chain has TRBV3-1 and TRBJ2-1, with 7 bases that match TRBD2. CDR1 is LGHDT and CDR2 is YNNKEL in the germline V gene (reference sequence). The J segment lost 5 bases and the V segment lost 8 bases, leaving 6 bases of the junction unmatched. This CDR3 comprises 13 residues. The CDR3 is CASLASGNNEQFF. CDR3 nucleotide sequence: TGTGCCAGCCTTGCTAGCGGAAACAATGAGCAGTTCTTC.

V usage is TRBV12-3 or TRBV12-4 and J usage is TRBJ2-3, with 10 bases identical to TRBD1. The CDR3 is 16 amino acids. After removal of 6 bases from V and 3 bases from J, the junction contained 9 bases not matched to a gene. The CDR3 nucleotides read TGTGCCAGCAGGCCTCGACAGGGGGCGCTTACAGATACGCAGTATTTT. It codes for CASRPRQGALTDTQYF.

J is TRBJ1-1 and V is TRBV28; TRBD1 matches at 7 bases. Germline V gene data show CDR1 as MDHEN and CDR2 as SYDVKM. V shed 5 bases, J shed 1 base, and the junction held 7 bases outside the gene matches. This CDR3 comprises 15 residues. The CDR3 protein is CASSVGGQPNTEAFF. In nucleotides, the CDR3 is TGTGCCAGCAGTGTAGGGGGACAGCCGAACACTGAAGCTTTCTTT.

The chain is built from TRBV20-1 and TRBJ2-3; TRBD2 is a possible D gene (5 bases). Germline V gene sequence: CDR1 DFQATT, CDR2 SNEGSKA (reference sequence). V was cut by 1 base and J by 2 bases, with 7 bases left in between. The CDR3 extends over 13 amino acids. CDR3 nucleotides: TGCAGTGCTAGAGGAGGGCTCACAGATACGCAGTATTTT. It encodes CSARGGLTDTQYF.

This clonotype came up many times. J is TRBJ1-5 and V is TRBV24-1, with D uncertain. This CDR3 has 12 residues. The germline CDR1 and CDR2 sequences are KGHDR and SFDVKD. V was clipped by 12 bases and J by 3 bases, with 11 bases between them. The CDR3 region has the DNA TGTGCCGCCACAGCTTACAATCAGCCCCAGCATTTT. Translating gives CAATAYNQPQHF.

This clonotype showed up many times. J is TRBJ1-1 and V is TRBV20-1; the D gene is possibly TRBD1 (5 bases). The germline gives CDR1 DFQATT, CDR2 SNEGSKA (reference sequence). This CDR3 region has 12 residues. The CDR3, as DNA: TGCAGCGTCCGGGACGGTAACACTGAAGCTTTCTTT. Protein sequence: CSVRDGNTEAFF.

The chain is built from TRBV28 and TRBJ2-1, with D perhaps TRBD2 (7 bases). The length of the CDR3 is 14 residues. Germline CDR1 and CDR2: MDHEN and SYDVKM. Trimming stripped 8 bases from V and 4 bases from J, with 15 bases between. CDR3 in amino acids: CASCPGGPYNEQFF. In nucleotides, the CDR3 is TGTGCCAGCTGCCCGGGGGGCCCTTACAATGAGCAGTTCTTC. The whole variable domain, filled in from reference TRBV28 and TRBJ2-1, reads DVKVTQSSRYLVKRTGEKVFLECVQDMDHENMFWYRQDPGLGLRLIYFSYDVKMKEKGDIPEGYSVSREKKERFSLILESASTNQTSMYLCASCPGGPYNEQFFGPGTRLTVL.